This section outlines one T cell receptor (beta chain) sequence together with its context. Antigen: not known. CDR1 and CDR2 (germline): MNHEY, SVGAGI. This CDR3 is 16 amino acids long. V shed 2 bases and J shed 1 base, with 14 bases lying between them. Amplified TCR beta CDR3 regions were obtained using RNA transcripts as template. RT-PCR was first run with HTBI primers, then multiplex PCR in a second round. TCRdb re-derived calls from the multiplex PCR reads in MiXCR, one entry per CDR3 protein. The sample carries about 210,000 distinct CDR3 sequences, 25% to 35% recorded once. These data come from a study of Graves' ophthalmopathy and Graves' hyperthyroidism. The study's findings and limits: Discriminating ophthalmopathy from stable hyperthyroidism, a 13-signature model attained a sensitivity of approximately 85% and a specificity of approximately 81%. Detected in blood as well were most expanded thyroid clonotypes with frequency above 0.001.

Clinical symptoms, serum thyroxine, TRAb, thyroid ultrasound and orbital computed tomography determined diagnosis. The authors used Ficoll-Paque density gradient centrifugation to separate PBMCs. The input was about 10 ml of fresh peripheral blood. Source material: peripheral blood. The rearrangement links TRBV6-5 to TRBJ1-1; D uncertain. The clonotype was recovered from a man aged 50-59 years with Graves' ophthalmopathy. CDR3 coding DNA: TGTGCCAGCAGTTACGGAACCCGGCGGACGAACACTGAAGCTTTCTTT. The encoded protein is CASSYGTRRTNTEAFF.